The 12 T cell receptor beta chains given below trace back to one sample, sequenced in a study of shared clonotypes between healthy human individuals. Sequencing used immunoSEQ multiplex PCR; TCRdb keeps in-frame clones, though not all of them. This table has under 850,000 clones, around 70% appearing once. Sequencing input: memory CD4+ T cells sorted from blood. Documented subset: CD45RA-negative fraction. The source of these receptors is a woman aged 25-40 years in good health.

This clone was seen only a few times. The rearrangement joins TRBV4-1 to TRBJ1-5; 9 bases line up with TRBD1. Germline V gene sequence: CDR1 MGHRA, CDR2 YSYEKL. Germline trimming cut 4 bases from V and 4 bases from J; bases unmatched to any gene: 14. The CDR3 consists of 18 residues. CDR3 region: CASSRTPQQGAGNQPQHF. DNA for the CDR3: TGCGCCAGCAGCCGGACACCACAACAGGGGGCAGGGAATCAGCCCCAGCATTTT.

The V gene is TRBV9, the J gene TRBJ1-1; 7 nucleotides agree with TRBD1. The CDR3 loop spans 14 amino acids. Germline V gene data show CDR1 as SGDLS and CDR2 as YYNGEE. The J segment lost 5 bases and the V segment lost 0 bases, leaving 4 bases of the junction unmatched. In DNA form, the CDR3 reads TGTGCCAGCAGCGTAGGACTGACAGGGACTGAAGCTTTCTTT. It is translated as CASSVGLTGTEAFF.

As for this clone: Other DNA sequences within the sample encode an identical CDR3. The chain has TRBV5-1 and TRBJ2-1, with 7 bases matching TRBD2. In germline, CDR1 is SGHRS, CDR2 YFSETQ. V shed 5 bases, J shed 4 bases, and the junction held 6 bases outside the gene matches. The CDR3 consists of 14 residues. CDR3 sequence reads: CASSREGGYNEQFF. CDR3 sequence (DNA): TGCGCCAGCAGTAGGGAGGGTGGTTACAATGAGCAGTTCTTC.

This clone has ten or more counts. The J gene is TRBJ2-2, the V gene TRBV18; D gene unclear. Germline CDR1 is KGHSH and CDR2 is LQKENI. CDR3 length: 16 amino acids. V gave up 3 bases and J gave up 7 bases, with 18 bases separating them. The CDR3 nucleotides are TGTGCCAGCTCACCCAAAAAAGACTCAAACTTCGGGGAGCTGTTTTTT. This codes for CASSPKKDSNFGELFF. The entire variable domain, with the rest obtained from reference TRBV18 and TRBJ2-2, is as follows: NAGVMQNPRHLVRRRGQEARLRCSPMKGHSHVYWYRQLPEEGLKFMVYLQKENIIDESGMPKERFSAEFPKEGPSILRIQQVVRGDSAAYFCASSPKKDSNFGELFFGEGSRLTVL.

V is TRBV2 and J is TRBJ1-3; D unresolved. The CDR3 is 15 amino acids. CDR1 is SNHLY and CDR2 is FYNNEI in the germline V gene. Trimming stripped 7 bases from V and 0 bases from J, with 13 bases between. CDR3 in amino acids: CASTKGSNSGNTIYF. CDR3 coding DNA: TGTGCCAGCACCAAAGGGTCAAACTCTGGAAACACCATATATTTT.

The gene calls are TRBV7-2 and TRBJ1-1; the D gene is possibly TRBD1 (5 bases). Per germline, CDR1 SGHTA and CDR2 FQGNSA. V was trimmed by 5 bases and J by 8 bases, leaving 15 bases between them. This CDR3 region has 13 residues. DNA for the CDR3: TGTGCCAGCAGCCAATATTTAGGGGAGGAAGCTTTCTTT. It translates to CASSQYLGEEAFF.

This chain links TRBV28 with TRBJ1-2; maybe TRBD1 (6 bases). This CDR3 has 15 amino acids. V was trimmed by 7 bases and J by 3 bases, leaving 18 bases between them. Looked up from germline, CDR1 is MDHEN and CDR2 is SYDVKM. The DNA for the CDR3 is TGTGCCAGCATCCCGCGGGGGCGCTCGTACTATGGCTACACCTTC. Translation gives CASIPRGRSYYGYTF.

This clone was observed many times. In nucleotides, the CDR3 is TGTGCCAGCAGCTTAGACCCGTCCGGGGAGCTGTTTTTT. Amino acids: CASSLDPSGELFF. The chain combines TRBV7-6 with TRBJ2-2, with D unresolved. The CDR3 is 13 amino acids. The V gene lost 1 base and the J gene lost 6 bases, with 6 bases spanning the gap. Germline CDR1 reads SGHVS; CDR2 reads FNYEAQ.

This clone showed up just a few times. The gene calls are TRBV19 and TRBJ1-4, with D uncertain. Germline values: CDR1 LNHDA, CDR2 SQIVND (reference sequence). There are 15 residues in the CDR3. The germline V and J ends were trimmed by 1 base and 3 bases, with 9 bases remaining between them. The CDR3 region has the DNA TGTGCCAGTAGTATAGGCGGAGTGGCTAATGAAAAACTGTTTTTT. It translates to CASSIGGVANEKLFF.

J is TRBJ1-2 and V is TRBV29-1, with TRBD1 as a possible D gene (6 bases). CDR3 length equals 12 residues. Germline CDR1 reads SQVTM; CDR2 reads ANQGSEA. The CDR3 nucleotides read TGCAGTTTCCTAGGGGGGAACTATGGCTACACCTTC. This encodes CSFLGGNYGYTF.

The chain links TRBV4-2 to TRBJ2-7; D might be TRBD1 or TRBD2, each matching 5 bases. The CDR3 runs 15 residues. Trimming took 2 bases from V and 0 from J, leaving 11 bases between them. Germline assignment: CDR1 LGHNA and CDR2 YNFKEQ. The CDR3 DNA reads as TGTGCCAGCAGCCAACCAAGGGGAGACTCCTACGAGCAGTACTTC. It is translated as CASSQPRGDSYEQYF.

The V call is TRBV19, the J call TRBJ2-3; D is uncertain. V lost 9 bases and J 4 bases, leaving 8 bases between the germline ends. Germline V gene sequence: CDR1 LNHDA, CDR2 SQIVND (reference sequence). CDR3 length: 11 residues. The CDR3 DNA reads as TGTGCCAGCGTCGGGCCAGATACGCAGTATTTT. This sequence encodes CASVGPDTQYF.